Listed here are 18 T cell receptor beta chains from one sample, sequenced in a study of CXCR3-negative and CXCR3-positive naive CD8 T cells. Study results and limitations: CXCR3-positive naive cells carried more hydrophobic TRB CDR3s than CXCR3-negative naive cells did.

No antigens are known for them. Libraries of TRB cDNA were made by 5' RACE and carried UMIs. TCRdb reprocessed the 5' RACE reads; each CDR3 protein has one entry and no DNA is given. The sample data list some 140,000 distinct CDR3 sequences. The sample taken for sequencing was naive CXCR3+ CD8+ T cells from blood. Subset given: CD45RO-CCR7+CD27+CD95- naive CD8+ T cells expressing CXCR3 (TNR3+). These receptors came from a human donor in good health. Some clones in this sample may be carry-over from other donors' samples.

The chain carries TRBV9 and TRBJ2-1; TCRdb's D gene call, TRBD2, goes unchecked for lack of DNA. The CDR3 is 17 amino acids. CDR1 and CDR2 from the germline V gene are SGDLS and YYNGEE. The CDR3 reads CASSVAGSGGWYNEQFF.

Here the CDR3 reads CASSPELLTQYF. The V and J genes are TRBV28 and TRBJ2-7. The germline CDR1 and CDR2 sequences are MDHEN and SYDVKM. This CDR3 region has 12 residues.

The V call is TRBV20-1, the J call TRBJ2-5; there is no DNA to check the TCRdb D call of TRBD2. Germline V gives CDR1 DFQATT, CDR2 SNEGSKA (reference sequence). This CDR3 is built from 16 residues. The CDR3 spells CSARDLSGQYQETQYF.

The chain couples TRBV6-2 or TRBV6-3 to TRBJ2-7. Germline values: CDR1 MNHEY, CDR2 SVGEGT. The CDR3 loop spans 14 amino acids. Here the CDR3 reads CASSLTTSPYEQYF.

This chain uses TRBV11-2 with TRBJ2-5. This CDR3 spans 15 amino acids. Germline CDR1 is SGHAT and CDR2 is FQNNGV. The CDR3: CASSLGLWGQETQYF.

The CDR3: CASSQAPGSNYGYTF. The J gene is TRBJ1-2, the V gene TRBV4-3. The V gene's germline CDR1 is LGHNA and CDR2 YSLEER. CDR3 size: 15 residues.

V gene TRBV29-1 combines with J gene TRBJ2-7. Per the germline V gene, CDR1 is SQVTM and CDR2 is ANQGSEA. The CDR3 runs 15 residues. The CDR3 is CSVETLGQGPYEQYF.

The gene calls are TRBV5-1 and TRBJ2-1; TCRdb's D call, TRBD1, is unchecked because there is no DNA. Looked up from germline, CDR1 is SGHRS and CDR2 is YFSETQ. The CDR3 covers 13 residues. The CDR3 sequence: CASSGGGPPDQFF. Supplemented by reference TRBV5-1 and TRBJ2-1, the full variable domain reads KAGVTQTPRYLIKTRGQQVTLSCSPISGHRSVSWYQQTPGQGLQFLFEYFSETQRNKGNFPGRFSGRQFSNSRSEMNVSTLELGDSALYLCASSGGGPPDQFFGPGTRLTVL.

The V gene is TRBV13, the J gene TRBJ2-2; TCRdb names TRBD2, which stays unverified in the absence of DNA. The germline CDR1 and CDR2 sequences are PRHDT and FYEKMQ (reference sequence). The CDR3 spans 13 residues. The CDR3 protein is CASSPDLDRELFF.

The chain links TRBV4-3 to TRBJ2-1; the D call of TRBD1 rests on TCRdb alone, since no DNA is present to check it. CDR3 length equals 17 residues. Germline values: CDR1 LGHNA, CDR2 YSLEER. The CDR3: CASSQEEGFSLVDEQFF.

The gene calls are TRBV20-1 and TRBJ2-5; as DNA is missing, the TRBD1 call by TCRdb cannot be tested. CDR3 length: 17 residues. Germline-derived CDR1 and CDR2 are DFQATT and SNEGSKA (reference sequence). The CDR3: CSASELDRGLYSETQYF.

The chain combines TRBV11-2 with TRBJ1-1. This CDR3 has 16 amino acids. The germline gives CDR1 SGHAT, CDR2 FQNNGV. CDR3 sequence reads: CASSLSVGGPNTEAFF.

The V call is TRBV29-1, the J call TRBJ2-5; TCRdb calls TRBD2, which cannot be checked without DNA. This CDR3 comprises 16 residues. Per the germline V gene, CDR1 is SQVTM and CDR2 is ANQGSEA. The chain's CDR3 is CSVEPGTSGFEETQYF.

The V call is TRBV19, the J call TRBJ1-2; checking the TCRdb D call of TRBD1 is not possible without DNA. Germline V CDR1 and CDR2: LNHDA, SQIVND (reference sequence). The CDR3 runs to 12 residues. This CDR3 reads CASRTGYDGYTF.

This chain uses TRBV2 with TRBJ2-1; no DNA is available, so the TRBD1 call from TCRdb remains unchecked. CDR3 length equals 14 residues. Per the germline V gene, CDR1 is SNHLY and CDR2 is FYNNEI. CDR3 loop: CASYRDSLYNEQFF.

The CDR3: CSVEEGGQGEAFF. This chain uses TRBV29-1 with TRBJ1-1; lacking DNA, the TRBD1 call made by TCRdb goes unchecked. CDR3 length: 13 amino acids. Germline CDR1 SQVTM, CDR2 ANQGSEA.

This chain links TRBV28 with TRBJ2-1. CDR1 is MDHEN, CDR2 SYDVKM, per germline. The CDR3 is 16 residues long. CDR3 sequence reads: CASSLDRLRSYNEQFF. The whole variable domain, remainder taken from reference TRBV28 and TRBJ2-1, is DVKVTQSSRYLVKRTGEKVFLECVQDMDHENMFWYRQDPGLGLRLIYFSYDVKMKEKGDIPEGYSVSREKKERFSLILESASTNQTSMYLCASSLDRLRSYNEQFFGPGTRLTVL.

This chain uses TRBV15 with TRBJ2-1. There are 12 residues in the CDR3. Germline V lookup: CDR1 LNHNV, CDR2 YYDKDF (reference sequence). The CDR3 sequence: CATSRDRDEQFF. Based on the CDR3 plus reference TRBV15 and TRBJ2-1, the full variable domain is DAMVIQNPRYQVTQFGKPVTLSCSQTLNHNVMYWYQQKSSQAPKLLFHYYDKDFNNEADTPDNFQSRRPNTSFCFLDIRSPGLGDTAMYLCATSRDRDEQFFGPGTRLTVL.